The sequence of this T cell receptor (beta chain) was determined in a study of Tregs in tolerant kidney transplant recipients. Study-level points and caveats: The most relevant donor-specific Treg TCRbeta repertoire apparently came from expansion with activated donor B cells. Biological reproducibility was not directly addressed in this study. Donor-specific Treg expansion exceeded global Treg expansion in tolerant patients, suggesting antigen drive.

V was pared by 3 bases and J by 6 bases, with 5 bases of the junction left unmatched. Germline V gives CDR1 MDHEN, CDR2 SYDVKM. There are 15 residues in the CDR3. Notes on this clone: The antigen remains undetermined.

CD4+CD25+CD127- Tregs, CD4+CD25- non-Tregs, CD4 and CD8 cells were sorted. The table came from immunoSEQ multiplex PCR; TCRdb's copy has only in-frame clones and leaves some out. This table has more than 60,000 clones, less than 90% appearing once. This sequence joins TRBV28 and TRBJ2-5, with 12 bases matching TRBD2. The sequence derives from a human donor who received a combined kidney and bone marrow transplant. This specimen was CD4+ T cells from blood, taken before the transplant. The CDR3 protein is CASSFLAGGLKTQYF. For the CDR3, the DNA is TGTGCCAGCAGTTTCCTAGCGGGAGGGTTAAAGACCCAGTACTTC.